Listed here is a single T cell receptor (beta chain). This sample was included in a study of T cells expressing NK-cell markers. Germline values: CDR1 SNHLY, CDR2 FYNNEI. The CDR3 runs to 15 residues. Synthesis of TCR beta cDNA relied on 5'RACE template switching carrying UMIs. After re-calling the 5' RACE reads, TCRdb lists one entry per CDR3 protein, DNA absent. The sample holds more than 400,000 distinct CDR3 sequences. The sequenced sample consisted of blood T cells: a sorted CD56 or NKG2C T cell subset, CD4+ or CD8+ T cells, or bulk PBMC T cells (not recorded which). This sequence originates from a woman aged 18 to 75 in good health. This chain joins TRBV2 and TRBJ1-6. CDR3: CASIAVLGGPSPLHF.